Listed here is a single T cell receptor (beta chain). The data stem from a study of blood T cell repertoires in COVID-19. Data came from immunoSEQ multiplex PCR; TCRdb stores just in-frame clones and leaves some out. The data show around 190,000 clones, roughly 80% seen once. Material for sequencing was peripheral blood. The clonotype comes from a woman between 50 and 59 years old with acute or convalescent COVID-19.

The CDR3 nucleotides read TGTGCCAGCAGTTACACTACAGGGGACTATGGCTACACCTTC. It yields the protein CASSYTTGDYGYTF. This chain connects TRBV6-5 to TRBJ1-2; 7 bases fit TRBD1. Looked up from germline, CDR1 is MNHEY and CDR2 is SVGAGI. V shed 2 bases, J shed 3 bases, and the junction held 3 bases outside the gene matches. This CDR3 is 14 amino acids long.